Listed below are T cell receptor beta chains from one sample, sequenced in a study of cytomegalovirus exposure and HLA in healthy donors. Some clones are missing from TCRdb's copy, which holds only in-frame ones; the method was immunoSEQ multiplex PCR. The data contain approximately 78,000 clones, about 81% of them singletons. The sequenced sample consisted of PBMCs. All receptors come from a woman between 50 and 59 years old in good health and CMV-seronegative. Both conserved end residues are part of each CDR3. D genes are given only for firm matches. Size is stated for part of the rows, as once, few or many counts, or as a class when the clone is expanded.

D | size | length | J | V | DNA | CDR3
NA | NA | 13 | TRBJ1-2 | TRBV10-1 | TGCGCCAGCAGTGAGCGGGTGGACTATGGCTACACCTTC | CASSERVDYGYTF
TRBD1 | NA | 13 | TRBJ1-3 | TRBV6-5 | TGTGCCAGTTCGACAGGGGCAGGAAACACCATATATTTT | CASSTGAGNTIYF
NA | NA | 12 | TRBJ2-5 | TRBV29-1 | TGCAGCTTCCGGGGGGCGGGGGAGACCCAGTACTTC | CSFRGAGETQYF
NA | once | 14 | TRBJ2-2 | TRBV7-9 | TGTGCCAGCAGCTTAGGGCAGGGAACCGGGGAGCTGTTTTTT | CASSLGQGTGELFF
TRBD1 | NA | 15 | TRBJ1-5 | TRBV2 | TGTGCCAGCAGTAGGGGGCAGGGGGCTAATCAGCCCCAGCATTTT | CASSRGQGANQPQHF
NA | once | 13 | TRBJ2-2 | TRBV7-2 | TGTGCCAGCAGCCTACCTCATACCGGGGAGCTGTTTTTT | CASSLPHTGELFF
NA | NA | 15 | TRBJ1-5 | TRBV30 | TGTGCCTGGAGTTTACAGTCGGGGGGCAATCAGCCCCAGCATTTT | CAWSLQSGGNQPQHF
TRBD1 | NA | 16 | TRBJ1-2 | TRBV19 | TGTGCCTCCTTCGACAGGGGAGACCCGCATAACTATGGCTACACCTTC | CASFDRGDPHNYGYTF
TRBD2 | NA | 15 | TRBJ2-5 | TRBV7-6 | TGTGCCAGCAGCGTAACTAGCGGCGGTGGGGAGACCCAGTACTTC | CASSVTSGGGETQYF
NA | NA | 10 | TRBJ2-1 | TRBV29-1 | TGCAGCGGACTAATCAATGAGCAGTTCTTC | CSGLINEQFF
TRBD2 | few | 15 | TRBJ2-1 | TRBV5-4 | TGTGCCAGCAGCCCGGACGCGGGAGCAATCAATGAGCAGTTCTTC | CASSPDAGAINEQFF
NA | NA | 15 | TRBJ2-1 | TRBV29-1 | TGCAGCGTTGCCTCACAACTAGCTCCCCACAATGAGCAGTTCTTC | CSVASQLAPHNEQFF
TRBD1 | NA | 12 | TRBJ1-2 | TRBV7-2 | TGTGCCAGCAACGACAGGGGCTATGGCTACACCTTC | CASNDRGYGYTF
NA | NA | 16 | TRBJ1-4 | TRBV6-6 | TGTGCCAGCAGTTCGCGACAGGCCCCTTTAGGGGAAAAACTGTTTTTT | CASSSRQAPLGEKLFF
NA | NA | 18 | TRBJ2-1 | TRBV7-8 | TGTGCCAGCAGCTTAGATAACGCTGGACGGGGGATTTACAATGAGCAGTTCTTC | CASSLDNAGRGIYNEQFF
NA | NA | 15 | TRBJ2-2 | TRBV7-7 | TGTGCTAGCAGCTTAGACAGTATGAACACCGGGGAGCTGTTTTTT | CASSLDSMNTGELFF